Listed below are T cell receptor beta chains from one sample, sequenced in a study of blood T cell repertoires in COVID-19. Here immunoSEQ multiplex PCR was the method, and the copy in TCRdb shows in-frame clones only, minus some. The sample records around 230,000 clones, 80% to 85% being singletons. Input material: peripheral blood. All receptors derive from a woman aged 55-69 years with active or convalescent COVID-19. Each CDR3 is given with its conserved first and last residue. The order of the fields is CDR3 DNA, CDR3 protein, D gene, clone size, J gene, V gene. A D gene is named only where the DNA matches it firmly. Expanded clones are given a class, and other clones once, few, many or no size at all.

CDR3 DNA: TGTGCCAGCTCCCTGGGACAGGAAGGTGAAGCTTTCTTT
CDR3 protein: CASSLGQEGEAFF
D gene: TRBD1
clone size: NA
J gene: TRBJ1-1
V gene: TRBV18

CDR3 DNA: TGTGCCAGCAGCCGGCGGGCGGGGCCTAGCACAGATACGCAGTATTTT
CDR3 protein: CASSRRAGPSTDTQYF
D gene: NA
clone size: NA
J gene: TRBJ2-3
V gene: TRBV3-1/TRBV3-2

CDR3 DNA: TGTGCTGGGGGGGCCAACTACAATGAGCAGTTCTTC
CDR3 protein: CAGGANYNEQFF
D gene: NA
clone size: NA
J gene: TRBJ2-1
V gene: TRBV10-3

CDR3 DNA: TGCGCCAGCAGTCAATCTAGGCCAGGGGGCCGATTCGGGATAAAGAACACTGAAGCTTTCTTT
CDR3 protein: CASSQSRPGGRFGIKNTEAFF
D gene: TRBD1
clone size: NA
J gene: TRBJ1-1
V gene: TRBV23-1

CDR3 DNA: TGTGCCAGTACCCCAGACAGGGGCTTGCGTGGCTACACCTTC
CDR3 protein: CASTPDRGLRGYTF
D gene: TRBD1
clone size: NA
J gene: TRBJ1-2
V gene: TRBV19

CDR3 DNA: TGTGCCTGGAGTGTCGGTGAGCGCACTGAAGCTTTCTTT
CDR3 protein: CAWSVGERTEAFF
D gene: NA
clone size: NA
J gene: TRBJ1-1
V gene: TRBV30

CDR3 DNA: TGTGCCAGCAGCGTAGCGACTAGCGGGGGGCGGGATACGCAGTATTTT
CDR3 protein: CASSVATSGGRDTQYF
D gene: TRBD2
clone size: NA
J gene: TRBJ2-3
V gene: TRBV9

CDR3 DNA: TGCAGCGTCGGAACAGGGTCTGGAAACACCATATATTTT
CDR3 protein: CSVGTGSGNTIYF
D gene: NA
clone size: NA
J gene: TRBJ1-3
V gene: TRBV29-1

CDR3 DNA: TGTGCCAGCAAGGGGACAGGGGGTTTCTATGGCTACACCTTC
CDR3 protein: CASKGTGGFYGYTF
D gene: TRBD1
clone size: NA
J gene: TRBJ1-2
V gene: TRBV27

CDR3 DNA: TGTGCCAGCAGGGGCGGGGGCCTAAGTACAGATACGCAGTATTTT
CDR3 protein: CASRGGGLSTDTQYF
D gene: NA
clone size: NA
J gene: TRBJ2-3
V gene: TRBV6-6

CDR3 DNA: TGCGCCAGCAGCCAAGGTAGAGGAGAGACCCAGTACTTC
CDR3 protein: CASSQGRGETQYF
D gene: NA
clone size: NA
J gene: TRBJ2-5
V gene: TRBV4-1

CDR3 DNA: TGTGCCAGCAGTTACAGGCGGGGACCGGCCTCGACCGGGGAGCTGTTTTTT
CDR3 protein: CASSYRRGPASTGELFF
D gene: NA
clone size: NA
J gene: TRBJ2-2
V gene: TRBV6-2/TRBV6-3

CDR3 DNA: TGTGCCAGCAGCCTAGGGACAGGGGTTGGACCCTACGAGCAGTACTTC
CDR3 protein: CASSLGTGVGPYEQYF
D gene: TRBD1
clone size: NA
J gene: TRBJ2-7
V gene: TRBV7-2

CDR3 DNA: TGTGCCAGCAGTGCCCGGGGGGTCCAGGGGGAGCAGTTCTTC
CDR3 protein: CASSARGVQGEQFF
D gene: NA
clone size: NA
J gene: TRBJ2-1
V gene: TRBV2

CDR3 DNA: TGTGCCAGTAGTCGACAGGGTATCTCGAACACTGAAGCTTTCTTT
CDR3 protein: CASSRQGISNTEAFF
D gene: TRBD1
clone size: NA
J gene: TRBJ1-1
V gene: TRBV19

CDR3 DNA: TGTGCCAGCAGTCTCGGGGGGGCCTCCCTTAATGAGCAGTTCTTC
CDR3 protein: CASSLGGASLNEQFF
D gene: TRBD2
clone size: NA
J gene: TRBJ2-1
V gene: TRBV6-4

CDR3 DNA: TGTGCCAGCAGCCCCGGGGGTTATGGCTACACCTTC
CDR3 protein: CASSPGGYGYTF
D gene: NA
clone size: NA
J gene: TRBJ1-2
V gene: TRBV14

CDR3 DNA: TGTGCCAGTAGTCACGGACAGGGTGGAAATGCGCCCCAGCATTTT
CDR3 protein: CASSHGQGGNAPQHF
D gene: TRBD1
clone size: NA
J gene: TRBJ1-5
V gene: TRBV19

CDR3 DNA: TGTGCCAGCACCATGTGGAGCTCCTATAATTCACCCCTCCACTTT
CDR3 protein: CASTMWSSYNSPLHF
D gene: NA
clone size: NA
J gene: TRBJ1-6
V gene: TRBV5-5

CDR3 DNA: TGTGCCAGTAGTATGATTGGGCAGGGCGGTGGTAACTATGGCTACACCTTC
CDR3 protein: CASSMIGQGGGNYGYTF
D gene: NA
clone size: NA
J gene: TRBJ1-2
V gene: TRBV19

CDR3 DNA: TGTGCCAGTAGTATATACCCCAGTGAGGGCGGTTACAATGAGCAGTTCTTC
CDR3 protein: CASSIYPSEGGYNEQFF
D gene: NA
clone size: NA
J gene: TRBJ2-1
V gene: TRBV19

CDR3 DNA: TGCGCCAGCAGCCAAGTTGGGACAGGGGGCAATCAGCCCCAGCATTTT
CDR3 protein: CASSQVGTGGNQPQHF
D gene: TRBD1
clone size: NA
J gene: TRBJ1-5
V gene: TRBV4-1

CDR3 DNA: TGTGCCAGCAGTGAGGTAGTCAAAAACACCGGGGAGCTGTTTTTT
CDR3 protein: CASSEVVKNTGELFF
D gene: NA
clone size: NA
J gene: TRBJ2-2
V gene: TRBV6-1

CDR3 DNA: TGTGCCAGCAGCCTGTCGACTAGCGGGGGACAAGAGACCCAGTACTTC
CDR3 protein: CASSLSTSGGQETQYF
D gene: TRBD2
clone size: NA
J gene: TRBJ2-5
V gene: TRBV11-2

CDR3 DNA: TGTGCCAGCAGCGAGGGACAGGGGGCGAGAGAGACCCAGTACTTC
CDR3 protein: CASSEGQGARETQYF
D gene: TRBD1
clone size: NA
J gene: TRBJ2-5
V gene: TRBV5-4

CDR3 DNA: TGCGCCAGCAGCGTACCGGGACTGCGATACTTC
CDR3 protein: CASSVPGLRYF
D gene: NA
clone size: few
J gene: TRBJ2-5
V gene: TRBV5-1

CDR3 DNA: TGTGCCAGCACTCCAGGGGGAGGCACCGGGGAGCTGTTTTTT
CDR3 protein: CASTPGGGTGELFF
D gene: NA
clone size: NA
J gene: TRBJ2-2
V gene: TRBV9

CDR3 DNA: TGTGCCAGCAGCTTGGTTGGGTCGCAGGTCAAAAACATTCAGTACTTC
CDR3 protein: CASSLVGSQVKNIQYF
D gene: NA
clone size: NA
J gene: TRBJ2-4
V gene: TRBV5-6

CDR3 DNA: NA
CDR3 protein: CSVVFWSPNTEAFF
D gene: NA
clone size: NA
J gene: TRBJ1-1
V gene: TRBV29-1

CDR3 DNA: TGTGCCAGCAGTGAAGTGGGACAGGCCTCCTACGAGCAGTACTTC
CDR3 protein: CASSEVGQASYEQYF
D gene: TRBD1
clone size: NA
J gene: TRBJ2-7
V gene: TRBV6-1

CDR3 DNA: TGCGCCAGCAGCCAACAGGGGCCCTCTAATCAGCCCCAGCATTTT
CDR3 protein: CASSQQGPSNQPQHF
D gene: NA
clone size: NA
J gene: TRBJ1-5
V gene: TRBV4-1

CDR3 DNA: TGTGCCAGCAGCAGGGGGCTGAGCTCCTACGAGCAGTACTTC
CDR3 protein: CASSRGLSSYEQYF
D gene: TRBD1
clone size: NA
J gene: TRBJ2-7
V gene: TRBV2

CDR3 DNA: TGTGCCTGGAGTGCTTATCAGGGGGCGTCTGGGGCCAACGTCCTGACTTTC
CDR3 protein: CAWSAYQGASGANVLTF
D gene: TRBD1
clone size: NA
J gene: TRBJ2-6
V gene: TRBV30

CDR3 DNA: TGTGCCAGCAGCCTACACAGCCCACAGATCTATGGCTACACCTTC
CDR3 protein: CASSLHSPQIYGYTF
D gene: NA
clone size: NA
J gene: TRBJ1-2
V gene: TRBV14

CDR3 DNA: TGTGCCAGCAGTTACATCCAGGGGAGTGAAAAACTGTTTTTT
CDR3 protein: CASSYIQGSEKLFF
D gene: NA
clone size: few
J gene: TRBJ1-4
V gene: TRBV6-2/TRBV6-3

CDR3 DNA: TGTGCCAGCAGTCCTCGACAGGGGAGCTACGAGCAGTACTTC
CDR3 protein: CASSPRQGSYEQYF
D gene: TRBD1
clone size: NA
J gene: TRBJ2-7
V gene: TRBV6-5

CDR3 DNA: TGTGCCAGCAGCCCCAGACCCGGGGGGGGTGAGCAGTTCTTC
CDR3 protein: CASSPRPGGGEQFF
D gene: TRBD2
clone size: NA
J gene: TRBJ2-1
V gene: TRBV7-3

CDR3 DNA: TGTGCCAGCTCAAAGGGACAGGTGGACCCCTCTGGGGCCAACGTCCTGACTTTC
CDR3 protein: CASSKGQVDPSGANVLTF
D gene: TRBD1
clone size: NA
J gene: TRBJ2-6
V gene: TRBV18